The present entry profiles one T cell receptor (beta chain) with its context. The data were taken from a study of blood T cell repertoires in COVID-19. TCRdb's copy holds only in-frame clones and misses some; the assay was immunoSEQ multiplex PCR. The repertoire includes some 30,000 clones, about 92% of them detected once, and 8.4% sits in the top ten. The germline gives CDR1 LNHDA, CDR2 SQIVND (reference sequence). V shed 5 bases and J shed 10 bases, with 12 bases lying between them. The CDR3 length is 12 residues. The chain couples TRBV19 to TRBJ2-1; unclear D gene. What was sequenced was peripheral blood. This TCR was sampled from a man aged 65 to 79 with active or convalescent COVID-19. The CDR3 here is CASSYPPGEQFF. In DNA form, the CDR3 reads TGTGCCAGTAGTTATCCGCCCGGGGAGCAGTTCTTC.